Listed here is a single T cell receptor (beta chain). The antigen remains undetermined. Pooling was applied to second doses at about 4 or about 12 weeks. Here immunoSEQ multiplex PCR was the method, and the copy in TCRdb shows in-frame clones only, minus some. The sample consists of tens of thousands of clones, roughly 85% of them appearing once. This entry is derived from a study of T cell responses to AZD1222 COVID-19 vaccine. Study-wide points: The breadth and depth of Spike-specific TCRs increased once two AZD1222 doses had been given.

V lost 2 bases and J lost 5, with 13 bases in between. There are 14 residues in the CDR3. Germline assignment: CDR1 SGHRS and CDR2 YFSETQ. The sample was peripheral blood, taken 28 days after the second AZD1222 dose. V and J are TRBV5-1 and TRBJ1-1; possibly TRBD1 for D (6 bases). The receptor was isolated from an adult who received the AZD1222 COVID-19 vaccine. The CDR3 sequence: CASSFGTRETEAFF. The CDR3, as DNA: TGCGCCAGCAGCTTTGGGACACGAGAGACTGAAGCTTTCTTT. The full variable domain, rest sourced from reference TRBV5-1 and TRBJ1-1, is KAGVTQTPRYLIKTRGQQVTLSCSPISGHRSVSWYQQTPGQGLQFLFEYFSETQRNKGNFPGRFSGRQFSNSRSEMNVSTLELGDSALYLCASSFGTRETEAFFGQGTRLTVV.